This TCR beta chain was observed in a study of T cells in Graves' hyperthyroidism and ophthalmopathy. This CDR3 is 16 amino acids long. V shed 5 bases and J shed 3 bases, with 16 bases lying between them. CDR1 is LNHDA, CDR2 SQIVND, per germline (reference sequence). RNA transcripts yielded amplified TCR beta CDR3 regions. TCR CDR3 underwent first-round RT-PCR with the HTBI primer set. Each CDR3 protein is one row after TCRdb ran MiXCR on the multiplex PCR reads. The table records hundreds of thousands of distinct CDR3 sequences, around 45% of them present only once. The chain recombines TRBV19 with TRBJ1-4; weak D call: TRBD1 (6 bases). The receptor comes from a woman aged 18 to 35 with Graves' hyperthyroidism. Material: peripheral blood or thyroid tissue (not recorded which). CDR3 in amino acids: CASSDTRGGPNEKLFF. Written as DNA, the CDR3 is TGTGCCAGTAGTGACACCCGAGGGGGACCTAATGAAAAACTGTTTTTT.